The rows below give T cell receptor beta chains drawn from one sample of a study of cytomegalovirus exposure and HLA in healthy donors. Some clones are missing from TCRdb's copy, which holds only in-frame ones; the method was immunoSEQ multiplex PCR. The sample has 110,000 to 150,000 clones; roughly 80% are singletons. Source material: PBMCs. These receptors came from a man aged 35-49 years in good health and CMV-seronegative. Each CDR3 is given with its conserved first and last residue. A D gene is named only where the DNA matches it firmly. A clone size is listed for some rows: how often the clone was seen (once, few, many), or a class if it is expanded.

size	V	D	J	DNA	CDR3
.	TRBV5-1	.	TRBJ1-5	TGCGCCAGCAGCTTGTCGGGAGACTATCAGCCCCAGCATTTT	CASSLSGDYQPQHF
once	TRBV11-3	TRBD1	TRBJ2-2	TGTGCCAGCAGCTCTAATTCCTGGGGACAGGAATATAACGGGGAGCTGTTTTTT	CASSSNSWGQEYNGELFF
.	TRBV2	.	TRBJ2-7	TGTGCCAGCAGGGGCCGGGACAAGTACGAGCAGTACTTC	CASRGRDKYEQYF
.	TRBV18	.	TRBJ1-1	TGTGCCAGCTCACCCGTTGGGGGCCGGGGTGAAGCTTTCTTT	CASSPVGGRGEAFF
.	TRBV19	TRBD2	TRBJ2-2	TGTGCCAGTAGTCCCAGACTAGCGGGGGGGACCACCGGGGAGCTGTTTTTT	CASSPRLAGGTTGELFF
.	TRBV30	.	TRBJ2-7	TGTGCCCGGAGCGGGTTCGGGGACGAGCAGTACTTC	CARSGFGDEQYF
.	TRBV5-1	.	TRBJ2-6	TGCGCCAGCAGCTTGGCAATCTCTGGGGCCAACGTCCTGACTTTC	CASSLAISGANVLTF
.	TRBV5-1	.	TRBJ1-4	TGCGCCAGCAGCTTGGTAGCAACTAATGAAAAACTGTTTTTT	CASSLVATNEKLFF
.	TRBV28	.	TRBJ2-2	TGTGCCAGCAGTCTCCCAGGGGTCAGCACCGGGGAGCTGTTTTTT	CASSLPGVSTGELFF
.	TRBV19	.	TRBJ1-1	TGTGCCAGTAGTAGTGGAGAGAACACTGAAGCTTTCTTT	CASSSGENTEAFF
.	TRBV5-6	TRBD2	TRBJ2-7	TGTGCCAGCAGCTTACTAGCGGGGGACGAGCAGTACTTC	CASSLLAGDEQYF
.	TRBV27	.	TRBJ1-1	TGTGCCAGCAGTTTATCGGTAGCGAACACTGAAGCTTTCTTT	CASSLSVANTEAFF
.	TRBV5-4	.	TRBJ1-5	TGTGCCAGCAATGCTGGGGGCCCTCAGCCCCAGCATTTT	CASNAGGPQPQHF
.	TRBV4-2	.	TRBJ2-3	TGTGCCAGCAGCCTCCCCGCCAGGCCAGATACGCAGTATTTT	CASSLPARPDTQYF
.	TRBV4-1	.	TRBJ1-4	TGCGCCAGCAGCCAAGATGGGGCGGGGAGAGAAAAACTGTTTTTT	CASSQDGAGREKLFF
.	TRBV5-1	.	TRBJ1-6	TGCGCCAGCAGCTTGGAAGGGAGCTCCTATAATTCACCCCTCCACTTT	CASSLEGSSYNSPLHF
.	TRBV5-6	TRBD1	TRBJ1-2	TGTGCCAGCAGCCTGGTTGACAGGGACTTCTATGGCTACACCTTC	CASSLVDRDFYGYTF
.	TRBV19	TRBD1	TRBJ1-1	TGTGCCAGTAGTAAAACAGGGGGCGACACTGAAGCTTTCTTT	CASSKTGGDTEAFF
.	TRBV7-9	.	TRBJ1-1	TGTGCCAGCAGCTTAGTACAGGGGAACACTGAAGCTTTCTTT	CASSLVQGNTEAFF
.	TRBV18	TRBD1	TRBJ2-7	TGTGCCAGCTCACCAAGGGACAGGGGAAACTACGAGCAGTACTTC	CASSPRDRGNYEQYF
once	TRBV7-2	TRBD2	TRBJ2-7	TGTGCCAGCAGCTATCTGAGCGGGGGGGCCGGGAACGAGCAGTACTTC	CASSYLSGGAGNEQYF
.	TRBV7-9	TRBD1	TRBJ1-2	TGTGCCAGCAGCGCTCAGGACAGGGGGCCCATCGGCTACACCTTC	CASSAQDRGPIGYTF
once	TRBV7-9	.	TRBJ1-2	TGTGCCAGCAGCATAACAGGCGACTATGGCTACACCTTC	CASSITGDYGYTF
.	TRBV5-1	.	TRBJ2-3	TGCGCCAGCAGCTGGGGGCTTCCGGCAGATACGCAGTATTTT	CASSWGLPADTQYF
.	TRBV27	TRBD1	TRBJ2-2	TGTGCCAGCAGTTTATCGGCAGGGGGCGGATACGGGGAGCTGTTTTTT	CASSLSAGGGYGELFF
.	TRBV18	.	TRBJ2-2	TGTGCCAGCTCACAACAGGGTCCCGGGGAGCTGTTTTTT	CASSQQGPGELFF
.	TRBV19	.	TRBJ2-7	TGTGCCAGTAGTTCACGCCCCGGGATTACGGTGTACGAGCAGTACTTC	CASSSRPGITVYEQYF
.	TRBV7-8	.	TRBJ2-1	TGTGCCAGCAGCGTCTTACAGGGAGTAGGGGAGCAGTTCTTC	CASSVLQGVGEQFF
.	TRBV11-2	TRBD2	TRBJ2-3	TGTGCCAGCAGCTTAGAAGGGACTAGGACAGATACGCAGTATTTT	CASSLEGTRTDTQYF
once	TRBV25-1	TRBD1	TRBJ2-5	TGTGCCAGCAGTGAGTGGGACAGGGGGCAAGAGACCCAGTACTTC	CASSEWDRGQETQYF
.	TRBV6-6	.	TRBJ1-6	TGTGCCAGCAGACTCTCGGGTGAGAATAATTCACCCCTCCACTTT	CASRLSGENNSPLHF
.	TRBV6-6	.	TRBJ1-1	TGTGCCAGCAGTTACTCGGAGGGGTACACTGAAGCTTTCTTT	CASSYSEGYTEAFF
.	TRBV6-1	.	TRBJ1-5	TGTGCCAGCAGTGAAAGGGGACGGGAGGAACAGCCCCAGCATTTT	CASSERGREEQPQHF
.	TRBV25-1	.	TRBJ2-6	TGTGCCAGCAGTCGTTCTACGGGGGGCTTATCTGGGGCCAACGTCCTGACTTTC	CASSRSTGGLSGANVLTF
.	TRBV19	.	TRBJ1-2	TGTGCCAGTAGGTCCGGGAAGGCTAACTATGGCTACACCTTC	CASRSGKANYGYTF
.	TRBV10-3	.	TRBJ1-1	TGTGCCATCAGTGCTGCGGGTCACACTGAAGCTTTCTTT	CAISAAGHTEAFF
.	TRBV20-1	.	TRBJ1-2	TGCAGTGCTAGCAGGGGCTACACCTTC	CSASRGYTF
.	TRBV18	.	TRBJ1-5	TGTGCCAGCTCACCGTCAAGCAATCAGCCCCAGCATTTT	CASSPSSNQPQHF
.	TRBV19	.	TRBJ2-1	TGTGCCAGTAGAAGACAGAATGAGCAGTTCTTC	CASRRQNEQFF
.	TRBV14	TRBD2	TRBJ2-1	TGTGCCAGCAGCCAACCTACTCTAGCGGGGGGGCTGGGTGAGCAGTTCTTC	CASSQPTLAGGLGEQFF
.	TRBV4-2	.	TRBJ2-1	TGTGCCAGCAGCCAAGGTGGGGCAGGGGACAATGAGCAGTTCTTC	CASSQGGAGDNEQFF
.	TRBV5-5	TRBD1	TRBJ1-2	TGTGCCAGCACTCCGGCTCCAGGGGGGAAAACTAACTATGGCTACACCTTC	CASTPAPGGKTNYGYTF
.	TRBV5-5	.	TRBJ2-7	TGTGCCAGCAGCTTGGGACAGGCCTCCTACGAGCAGTACTTC	CASSLGQASYEQYF
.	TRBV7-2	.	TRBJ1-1	TGTGCCAGCAGCCTGGGGGGACTACTGCTGAATGAAGCTTTCTTT	CASSLGGLLLNEAFF
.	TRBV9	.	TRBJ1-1	TGTGCCAGCAGCGAGGGCCCGAGGGCTGCTGGCGCTGAAGCTTTCTTT	CASSEGPRAAGAEAFF
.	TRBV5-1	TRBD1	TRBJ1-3	TGCGCCAGCAGCCCTGACAGGGGAGATGGAAACACCATATATTTT	CASSPDRGDGNTIYF
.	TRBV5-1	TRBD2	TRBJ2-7	TGCGCCAGCAGCTTGGTGGTAGCGGGGGGACACTACGAGCAGTACTTC	CASSLVVAGGHYEQYF
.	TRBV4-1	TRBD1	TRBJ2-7	TGCGCCAGCAGCCAAGTTGACAGGGAGATCTACGAGCAGTACTTC	CASSQVDREIYEQYF
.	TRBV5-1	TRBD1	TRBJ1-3	TGCGCCAGCAGCTTGAGACAGGGGGCTGGAGACACCATATATTTT	CASSLRQGAGDTIYF
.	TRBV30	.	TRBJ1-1	TGTGCCTGGAGTGTACCTTCGATGGGCGCCGTATGGGAAGCTTTCTTT	CAWSVPSMGAVWEAFF